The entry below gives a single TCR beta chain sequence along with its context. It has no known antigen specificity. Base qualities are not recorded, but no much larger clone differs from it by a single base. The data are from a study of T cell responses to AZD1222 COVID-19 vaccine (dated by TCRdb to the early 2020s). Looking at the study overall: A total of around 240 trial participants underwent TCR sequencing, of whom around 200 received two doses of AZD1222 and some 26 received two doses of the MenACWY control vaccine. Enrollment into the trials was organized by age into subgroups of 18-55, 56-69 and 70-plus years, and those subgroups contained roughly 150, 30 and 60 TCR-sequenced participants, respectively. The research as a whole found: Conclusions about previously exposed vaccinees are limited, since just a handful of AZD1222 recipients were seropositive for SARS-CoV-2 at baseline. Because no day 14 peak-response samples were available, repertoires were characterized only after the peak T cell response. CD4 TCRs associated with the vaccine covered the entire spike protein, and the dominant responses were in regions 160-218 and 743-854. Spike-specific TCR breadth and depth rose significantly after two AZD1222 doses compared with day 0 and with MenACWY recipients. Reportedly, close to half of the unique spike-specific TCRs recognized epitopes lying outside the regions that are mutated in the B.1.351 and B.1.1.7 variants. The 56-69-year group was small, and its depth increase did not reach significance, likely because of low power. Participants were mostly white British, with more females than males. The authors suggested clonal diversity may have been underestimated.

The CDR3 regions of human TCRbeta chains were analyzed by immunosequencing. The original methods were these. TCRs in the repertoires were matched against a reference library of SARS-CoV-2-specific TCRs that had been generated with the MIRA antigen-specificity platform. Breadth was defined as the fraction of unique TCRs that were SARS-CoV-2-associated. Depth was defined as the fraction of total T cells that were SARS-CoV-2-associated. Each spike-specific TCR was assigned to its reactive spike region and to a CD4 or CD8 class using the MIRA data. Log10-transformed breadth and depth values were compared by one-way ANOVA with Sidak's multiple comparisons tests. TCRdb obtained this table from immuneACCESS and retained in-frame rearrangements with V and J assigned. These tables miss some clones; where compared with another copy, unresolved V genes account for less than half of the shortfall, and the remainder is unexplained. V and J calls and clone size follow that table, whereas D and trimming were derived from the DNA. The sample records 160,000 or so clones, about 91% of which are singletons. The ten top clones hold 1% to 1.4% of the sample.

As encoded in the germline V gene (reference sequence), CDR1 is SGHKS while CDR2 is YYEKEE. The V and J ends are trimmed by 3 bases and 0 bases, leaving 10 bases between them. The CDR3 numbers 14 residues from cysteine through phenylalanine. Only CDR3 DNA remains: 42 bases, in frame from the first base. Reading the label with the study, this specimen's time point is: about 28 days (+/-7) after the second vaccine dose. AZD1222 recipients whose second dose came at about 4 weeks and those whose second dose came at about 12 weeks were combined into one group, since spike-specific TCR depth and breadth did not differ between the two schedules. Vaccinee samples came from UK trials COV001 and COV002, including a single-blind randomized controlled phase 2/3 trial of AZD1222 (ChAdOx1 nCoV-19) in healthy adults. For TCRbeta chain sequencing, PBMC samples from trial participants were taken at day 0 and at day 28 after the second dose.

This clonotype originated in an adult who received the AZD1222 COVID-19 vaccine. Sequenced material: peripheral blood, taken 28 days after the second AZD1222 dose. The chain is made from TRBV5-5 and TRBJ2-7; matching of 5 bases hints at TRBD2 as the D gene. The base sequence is TGTGCCAGCAGCTCCTCTAGCAGCTCCTACGAGCAGTACTTC. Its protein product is CASSSSSSSYEQYF.